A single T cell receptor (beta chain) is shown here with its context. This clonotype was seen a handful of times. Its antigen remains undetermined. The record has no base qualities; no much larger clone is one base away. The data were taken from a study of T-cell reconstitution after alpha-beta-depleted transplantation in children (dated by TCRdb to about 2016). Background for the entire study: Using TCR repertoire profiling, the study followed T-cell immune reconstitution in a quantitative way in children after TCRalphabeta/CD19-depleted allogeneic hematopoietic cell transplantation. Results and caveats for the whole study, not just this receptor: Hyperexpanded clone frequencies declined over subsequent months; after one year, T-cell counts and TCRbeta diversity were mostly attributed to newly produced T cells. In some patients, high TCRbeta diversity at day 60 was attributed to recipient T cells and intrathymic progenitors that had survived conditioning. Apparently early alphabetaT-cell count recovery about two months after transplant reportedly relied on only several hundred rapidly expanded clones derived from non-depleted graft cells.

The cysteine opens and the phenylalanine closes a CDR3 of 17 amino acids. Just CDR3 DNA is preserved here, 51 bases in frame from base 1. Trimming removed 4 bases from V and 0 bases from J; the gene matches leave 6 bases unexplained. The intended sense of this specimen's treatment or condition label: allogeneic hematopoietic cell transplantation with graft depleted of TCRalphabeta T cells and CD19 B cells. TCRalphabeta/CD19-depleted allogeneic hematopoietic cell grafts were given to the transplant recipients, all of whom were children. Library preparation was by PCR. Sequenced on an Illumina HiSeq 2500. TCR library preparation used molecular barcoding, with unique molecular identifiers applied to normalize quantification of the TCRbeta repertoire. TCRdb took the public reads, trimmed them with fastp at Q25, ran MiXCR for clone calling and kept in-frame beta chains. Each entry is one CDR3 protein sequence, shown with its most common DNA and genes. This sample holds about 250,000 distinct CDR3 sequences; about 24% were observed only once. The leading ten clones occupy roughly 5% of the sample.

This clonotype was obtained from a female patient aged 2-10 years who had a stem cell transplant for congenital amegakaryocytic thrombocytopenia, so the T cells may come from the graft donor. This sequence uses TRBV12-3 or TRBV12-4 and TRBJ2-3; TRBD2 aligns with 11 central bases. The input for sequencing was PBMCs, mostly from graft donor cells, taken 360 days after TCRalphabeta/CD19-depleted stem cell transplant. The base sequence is TGTGCCAGCAGTTACAGACTAGCGGGGTATAGCACAGATACGCAGTATTTT. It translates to CASSYRLAGYSTDTQYF.